This TCR beta chain is drawn from a study of T cells in Graves' hyperthyroidism and ophthalmopathy. About the study: Specimen type is peripheral blood, collected at initial diagnosis prior to any treatment.

Amplified TCR beta CDR3 regions came from RNA transcripts. A set of HTBI primers served as the primers for a first-round RT-PCR of the TCR CDR3. TCRdb fed the multiplex PCR reads into MiXCR, producing one record per CDR3 protein. The table shows under 350,000 distinct CDR3 sequences, with about 13% occurring only once. Trimming took 3 bases from V and 7 from J; bases not matched to a gene: 8. CDR1 is SEHNR and CDR2 is FQNEAQ in the germline V gene (reference sequence). This CDR3 is 14 amino acids long. A Clinical Activity Score of at least 3, a NOSPECS grade of at least 4 and a duration under 3 months were recorded in the ophthalmopathy patients. Exclusion followed for patients with uncontrolled infection, other autoimmune disease, pregnancy or lactation.

This chain links TRBV7-9 with TRBJ1-2, with 7 bases identical to TRBD1. The sample taken for sequencing was blood. The TCR originated in a middle-aged woman with Graves' ophthalmopathy. The CDR3 loop is CASSFLQGYAGYTF. The CDR3 DNA follows: TGTGCCAGCAGCTTTCTACAGGGGTACGCTGGCTACACCTTC.